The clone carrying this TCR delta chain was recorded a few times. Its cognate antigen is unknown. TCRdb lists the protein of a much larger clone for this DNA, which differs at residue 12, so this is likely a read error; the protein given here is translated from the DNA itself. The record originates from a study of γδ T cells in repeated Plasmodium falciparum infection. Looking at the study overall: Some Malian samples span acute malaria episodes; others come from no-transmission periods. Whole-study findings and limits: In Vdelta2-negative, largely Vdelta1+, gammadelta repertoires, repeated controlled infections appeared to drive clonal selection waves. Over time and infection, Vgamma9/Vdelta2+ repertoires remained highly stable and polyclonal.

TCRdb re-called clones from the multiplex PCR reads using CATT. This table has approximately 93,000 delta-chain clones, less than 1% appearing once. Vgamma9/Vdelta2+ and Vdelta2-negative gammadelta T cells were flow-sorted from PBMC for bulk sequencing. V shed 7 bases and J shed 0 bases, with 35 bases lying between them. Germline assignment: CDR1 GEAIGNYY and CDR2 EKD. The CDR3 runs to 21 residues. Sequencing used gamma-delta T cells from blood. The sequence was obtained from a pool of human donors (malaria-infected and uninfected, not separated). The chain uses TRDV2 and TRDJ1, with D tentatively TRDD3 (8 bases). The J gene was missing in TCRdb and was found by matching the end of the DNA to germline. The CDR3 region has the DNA TGTGCCTGCCATCCTTTCCTACGCTACTGGGGGGTACGGAGGTACACCGATAAACTCATCTTT. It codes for CACHPFLRYWGVRRYTDKLIF.